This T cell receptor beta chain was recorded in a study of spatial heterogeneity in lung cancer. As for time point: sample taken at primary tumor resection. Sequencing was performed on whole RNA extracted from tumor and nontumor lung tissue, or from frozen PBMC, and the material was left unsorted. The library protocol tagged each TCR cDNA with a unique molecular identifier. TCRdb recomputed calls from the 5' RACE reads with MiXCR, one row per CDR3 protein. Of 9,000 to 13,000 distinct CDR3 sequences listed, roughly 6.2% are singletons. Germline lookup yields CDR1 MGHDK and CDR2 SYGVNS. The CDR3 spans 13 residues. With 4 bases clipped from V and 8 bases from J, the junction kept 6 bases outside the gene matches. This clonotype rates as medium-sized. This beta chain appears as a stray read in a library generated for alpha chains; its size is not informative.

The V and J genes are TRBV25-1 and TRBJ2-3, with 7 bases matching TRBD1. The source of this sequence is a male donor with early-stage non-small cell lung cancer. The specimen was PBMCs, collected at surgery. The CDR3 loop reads CASSGTGRATQYF. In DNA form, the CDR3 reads TGTGCCAGCAGTGGGACAGGTCGTGCTACGCAGTATTTT.